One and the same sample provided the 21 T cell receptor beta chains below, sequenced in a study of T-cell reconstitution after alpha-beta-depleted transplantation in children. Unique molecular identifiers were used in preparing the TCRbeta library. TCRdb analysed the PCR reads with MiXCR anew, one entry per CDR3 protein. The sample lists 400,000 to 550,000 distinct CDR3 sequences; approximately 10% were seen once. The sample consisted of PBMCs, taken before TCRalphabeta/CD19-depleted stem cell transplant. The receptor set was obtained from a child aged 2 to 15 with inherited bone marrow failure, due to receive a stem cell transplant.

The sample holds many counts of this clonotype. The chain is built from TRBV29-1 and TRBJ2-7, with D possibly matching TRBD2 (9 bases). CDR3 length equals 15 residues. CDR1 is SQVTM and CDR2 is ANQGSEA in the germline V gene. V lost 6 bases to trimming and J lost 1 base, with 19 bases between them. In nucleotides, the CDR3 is TGCAGCGTCATCAGGGGGCTAGCGGGGTCCTACGAGCAGTACTTC. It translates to CSVIRGLAGSYEQYF.

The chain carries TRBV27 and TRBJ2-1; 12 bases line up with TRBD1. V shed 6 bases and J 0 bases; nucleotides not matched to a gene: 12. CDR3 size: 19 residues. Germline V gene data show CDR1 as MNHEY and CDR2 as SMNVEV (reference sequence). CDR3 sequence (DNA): TGTGCCAGCAGCTCCGGGACAGGGGGCCCGGAGAGCTCCTACAATGAGCAGTTCTTC. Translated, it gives CASSSGTGGPESSYNEQFF.

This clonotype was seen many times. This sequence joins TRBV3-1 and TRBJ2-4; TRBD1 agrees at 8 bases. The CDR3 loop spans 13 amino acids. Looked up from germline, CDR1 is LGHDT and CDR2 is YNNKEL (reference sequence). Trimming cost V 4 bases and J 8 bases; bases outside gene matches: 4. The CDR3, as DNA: TGTGCCAGCAGCCGAGACAGGGGATACATTCAGTACTTC. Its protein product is CASSRDRGYIQYF.

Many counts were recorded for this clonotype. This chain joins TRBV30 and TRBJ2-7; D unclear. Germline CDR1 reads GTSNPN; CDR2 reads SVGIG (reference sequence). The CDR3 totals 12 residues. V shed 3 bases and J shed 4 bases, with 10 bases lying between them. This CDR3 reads CAWSRVGYEQYF. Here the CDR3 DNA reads TGTGCCTGGAGCCGGGTGGGGTACGAGCAGTACTTC.

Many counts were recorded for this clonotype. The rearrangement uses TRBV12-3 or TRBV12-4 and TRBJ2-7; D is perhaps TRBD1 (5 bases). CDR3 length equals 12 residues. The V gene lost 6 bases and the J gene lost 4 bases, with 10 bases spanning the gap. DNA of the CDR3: TGTGCCAGCAGCCCTCAGGGTTACGAGCAGTACTTC. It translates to CASSPQGYEQYF.

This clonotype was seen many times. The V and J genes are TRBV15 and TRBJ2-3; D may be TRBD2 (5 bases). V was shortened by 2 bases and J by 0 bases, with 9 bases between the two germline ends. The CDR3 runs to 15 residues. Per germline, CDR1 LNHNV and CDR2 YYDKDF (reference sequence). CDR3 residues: CATSRFRGSTDTQYF. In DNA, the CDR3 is TGTGCCACCAGCAGATTTCGGGGAAGCACAGATACGCAGTATTTT.

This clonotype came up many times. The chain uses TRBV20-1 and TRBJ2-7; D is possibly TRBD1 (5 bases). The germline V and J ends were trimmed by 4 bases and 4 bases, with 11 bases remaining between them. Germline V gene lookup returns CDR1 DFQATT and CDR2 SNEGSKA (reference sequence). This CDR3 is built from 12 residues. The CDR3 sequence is CSAKAGPYEQYF. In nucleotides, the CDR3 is TGCAGTGCTAAGGCAGGGCCGTACGAGCAGTACTTC.

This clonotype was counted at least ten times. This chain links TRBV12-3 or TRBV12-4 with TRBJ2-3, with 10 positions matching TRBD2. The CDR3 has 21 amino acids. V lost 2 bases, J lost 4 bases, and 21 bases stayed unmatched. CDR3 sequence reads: CASSLTPPRAPSGRAPDTQYF. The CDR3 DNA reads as TGTGCCAGCAGTTTAACGCCCCCTCGAGCCCCGAGCGGGAGGGCCCCAGATACGCAGTATTTT.

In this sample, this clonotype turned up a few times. Written as DNA, the CDR3 is TGTGCCAGCAGCGAGGGGACTTCCAATGAGCAGTTCTTC. As protein: CASSEGTSNEQFF. This chain links TRBV9 with TRBJ2-1; D might be TRBD2 (6 bases). The CDR3 spans 13 residues. V lost 3 bases and J 6 bases, leaving 10 bases between the germline ends. The germline gives CDR1 SGDLS, CDR2 YYNGEE.

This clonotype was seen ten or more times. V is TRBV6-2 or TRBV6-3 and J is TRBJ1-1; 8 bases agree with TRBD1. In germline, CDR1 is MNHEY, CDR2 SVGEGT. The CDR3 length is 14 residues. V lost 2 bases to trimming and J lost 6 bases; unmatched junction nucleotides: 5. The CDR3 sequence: CASSYDRGGPEAFF. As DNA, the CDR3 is TGTGCCAGCAGTTACGACAGGGGAGGGCCTGAAGCTTTCTTT.

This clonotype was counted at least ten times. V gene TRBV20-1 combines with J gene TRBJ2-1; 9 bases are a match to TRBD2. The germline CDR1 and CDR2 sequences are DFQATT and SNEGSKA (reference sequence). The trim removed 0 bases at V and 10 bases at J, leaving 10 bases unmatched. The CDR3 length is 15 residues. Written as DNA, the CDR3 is TGCAGTGCTAGAGATCTTGGGCTAGCGGGGCCAGAGCAGTTCTTC. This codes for CSARDLGLAGPEQFF.

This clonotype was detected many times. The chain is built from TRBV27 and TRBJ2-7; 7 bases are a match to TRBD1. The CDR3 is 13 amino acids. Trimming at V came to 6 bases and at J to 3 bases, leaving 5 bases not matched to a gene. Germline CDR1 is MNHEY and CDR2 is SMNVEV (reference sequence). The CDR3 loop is CASSRGQSYEQYF. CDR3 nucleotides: TGTGCCAGCAGCCGGGGACAGAGCTACGAGCAGTACTTC.

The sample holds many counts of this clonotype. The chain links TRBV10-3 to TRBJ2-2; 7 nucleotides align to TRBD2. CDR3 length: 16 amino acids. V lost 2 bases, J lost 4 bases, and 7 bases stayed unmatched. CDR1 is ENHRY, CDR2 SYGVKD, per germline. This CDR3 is CAISEVGGRPTGELFF. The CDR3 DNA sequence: TGTGCCATCAGTGAGGTGGGCGGGAGACCCACCGGGGAGCTGTTTTTT.

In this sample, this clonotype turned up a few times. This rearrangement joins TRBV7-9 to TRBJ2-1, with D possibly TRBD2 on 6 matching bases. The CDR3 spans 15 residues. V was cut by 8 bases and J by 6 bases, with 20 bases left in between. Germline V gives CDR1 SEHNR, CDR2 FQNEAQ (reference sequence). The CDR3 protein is CASPESGRGFNEQFF. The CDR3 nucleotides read TGTGCCAGCCCTGAGTCGGGGCGGGGCTTCAATGAGCAGTTCTTC.

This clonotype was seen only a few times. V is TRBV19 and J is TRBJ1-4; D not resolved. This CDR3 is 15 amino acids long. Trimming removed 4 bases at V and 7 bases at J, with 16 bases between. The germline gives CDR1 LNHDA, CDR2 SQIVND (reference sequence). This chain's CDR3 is CASSTWWSAAEKLFF. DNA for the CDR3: TGTGCCAGTAGTACCTGGTGGAGCGCGGCTGAAAAACTGTTTTTT. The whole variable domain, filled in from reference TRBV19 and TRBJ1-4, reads DGGITQSPKYLFRKEGQNVTLSCEQNLNHDAMYWYRQDPGQGLRLIYYSQIVNDFQKGDIAEGYSVSREKKESFPLTVTSAQKNPTAFYLCASSTWWSAAEKLFFGSGTQLSVL.

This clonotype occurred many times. CDR3 in DNA: TGTGCCAGCAGTCCTTCTAAGCGGACCTACGAGCAGTACTTC. Its translation is CASSPSKRTYEQYF. V usage is TRBV12-3 or TRBV12-4 and J usage is TRBJ2-7; D is possibly TRBD2 (5 bases). With 5 bases removed from V and 2 bases from J, the gap between germline ends came to 13 bases. The CDR3 is 14 amino acids.

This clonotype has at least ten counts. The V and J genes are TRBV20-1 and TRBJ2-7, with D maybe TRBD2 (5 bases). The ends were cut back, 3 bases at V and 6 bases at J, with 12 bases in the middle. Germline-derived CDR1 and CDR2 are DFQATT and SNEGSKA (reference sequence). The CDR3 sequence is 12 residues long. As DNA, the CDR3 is TGCAGTGCTAGCGGGATGGTCGGCGAGCAGTACTTC. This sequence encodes CSASGMVGEQYF.

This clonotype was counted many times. In DNA, the CDR3 is TGTGCCAGCAGTTTTTCGAGGGGAAGCGGAGCTTTCTTT. Encoded protein: CASSFSRGSGAFF. The V call is TRBV28, the J call TRBJ1-1; D may be TRBD1 (5 bases). Germline V gene lookup returns CDR1 MDHEN and CDR2 SYDVKM. The CDR3 extends over 13 amino acids. The V end was cut by 3 bases, the J end by 10 bases, with 15 bases between.

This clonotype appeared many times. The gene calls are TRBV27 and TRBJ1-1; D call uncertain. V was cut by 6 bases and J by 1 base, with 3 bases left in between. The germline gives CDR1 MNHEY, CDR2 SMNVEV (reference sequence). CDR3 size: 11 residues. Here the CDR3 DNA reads TGTGCCAGCAGGCAGAACACTGAAGCTTTCTTT. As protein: CASRQNTEAFF.

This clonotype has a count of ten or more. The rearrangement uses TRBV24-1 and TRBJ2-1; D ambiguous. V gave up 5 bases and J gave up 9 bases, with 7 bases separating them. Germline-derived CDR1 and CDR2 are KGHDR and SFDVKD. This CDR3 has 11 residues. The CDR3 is CATSGWAEQFF. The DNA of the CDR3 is TGTGCCACCAGTGGATGGGCTGAGCAGTTCTTC.

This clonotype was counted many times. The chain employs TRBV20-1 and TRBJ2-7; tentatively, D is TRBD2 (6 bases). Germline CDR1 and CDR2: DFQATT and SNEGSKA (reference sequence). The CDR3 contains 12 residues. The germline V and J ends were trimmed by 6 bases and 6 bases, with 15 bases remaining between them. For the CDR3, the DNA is TGCAGTGCGAGTCCTAGCGCCTTCGAGCAGTACTTC. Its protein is CSASPSAFEQYF.